A single sample is the source of the 28 T cell receptor beta chains below, sequenced in a study of blood T cell repertoires in COVID-19. Assay: immunoSEQ multiplex PCR; the TCRdb copy retains only in-frame clones and omits some. In the table there are 100,000 to 150,000 clones, 82% of which are singletons. The sequenced sample consisted of peripheral blood. The receptors stem from a woman between 65 and 79 years old with acute or convalescent COVID-19.

The chain carries TRBV12-3 or TRBV12-4 and TRBJ1-1; D is undetermined. The CDR3 is 13 amino acids. The V and J ends lost 6 bases and 1 base respectively, with 9 bases between them. The CDR3 sequence: CASRRNRNTEAFF. The CDR3, as DNA: TGTGCCAGCAGACGGAACAGGAACACTGAAGCTTTCTTT.

On this clone: One junction end does not reproduce the germline sequence, and a read error may be involved. This CDR3 reads CASSEDGSTEAFF. CDR3 sequence (DNA): TGTGCCAGCAGCGAAGATGGTAGCACTGAAGCTTTCTTT. The rearrangement links TRBV3-1 (or the pseudogene TRBV3-2) to TRBJ1-1; D not certain. This CDR3 has 13 amino acids. Germline V gene data show CDR1 as LGHDT and CDR2 as YNNKEL (reference sequence).

This chain connects TRBV7-2 to TRBJ2-3; TRBD2 agrees at 10 bases. This CDR3 has 17 amino acids. The V gene's germline CDR1 is SGHTA and CDR2 FQGNSA. V dropped 0 bases and J dropped 4; count of bases not matched to a gene: 7. The CDR3 DNA reads as TGTGCCAGCAGCTTAGCGCAGCGGGGGGGCGTTTCAGATACGCAGTATTTT. Translation: CASSLAQRGGVSDTQYF.

The rearrangement uses TRBV5-1 and TRBJ1-6; D is undetermined. The CDR3 contains 13 residues. CDR1 and CDR2 (germline): SGHRS, YFSETQ. V lost 5 bases and J lost 7, with 10 bases in between. The CDR3: CASRYSENSPLHF. The CDR3 region has the DNA TGCGCCAGCAGGTACAGTGAGAATTCACCCCTCCACTTT.

The J gene is TRBJ2-5, the V gene TRBV12-5, with a weak D call TRBD2 (6 bases). The germline V and J ends were trimmed by 5 bases and 0 bases, with 7 bases remaining between them. Germline V gives CDR1 LGHNT, CDR2 FRNRAP. The CDR3 loop spans 13 amino acids. As DNA, the CDR3 is TGTGCTAGTGGTCGGGACTACCAAGAGACCCAGTACTTC. Translation gives CASGRDYQETQYF.

The CDR3 is CASRVTGEETQYF. The CDR3 nucleotides are TGTGCCAGCAGAGTGACAGGGGAGGAGACCCAGTACTTC. V usage is TRBV7-2 and J usage is TRBJ2-5, with 8 nucleotides matching TRBD1. The trim removed 6 bases at V and 5 bases at J, leaving 5 bases unmatched. This CDR3 spans 13 amino acids. The germline gives CDR1 SGHTA, CDR2 FQGNSA. Using reference TRBV7-2 and TRBJ2-5 for the parts outside the CDR3, the full variable domain is GAGVSQSPSNKVTEKGKDVELRCDPISGHTALYWYRQSLGQGLEFLIYFQGNSAPDKSGLPSDRFSAERTGGSVSTLTIQRTQQEDSAVYLCASRVTGEETQYFGPGTRLLVL.

This rearrangement joins TRBV11-3 to TRBJ2-1, with TRBD2 identical over 7 bases. V lost 2 bases, J lost 3 bases, and 4 bases stayed unmatched. This CDR3 has 15 amino acids. Germline V lookup: CDR1 SGHNT, CDR2 YENEEA. The CDR3 reads CASSLMRGYYNEQFF. The DNA of the CDR3 is TGTGCCAGCAGCTTAATGCGGGGGTACTACAATGAGCAGTTCTTC.

This clone was observed a single time. This chain uses TRBV19 with TRBJ2-3; tentatively, D is TRBD1 (6 bases). In germline, CDR1 is LNHDA, CDR2 SQIVND (reference sequence). The CDR3 is made up of 14 amino acids. Trimming removed 4 bases at V and 4 bases at J, with 12 bases between. The CDR3 loop reads CASSTTGISDTQYF. The CDR3 region has the DNA TGTGCCAGTAGTACGACAGGTATTTCAGATACGCAGTATTTT. The full variable domain, rest sourced from reference TRBV19 and TRBJ2-3, is DGGITQSPKYLFRKEGQNVTLSCEQNLNHDAMYWYRQDPGQGLRLIYYSQIVNDFQKGDIAEGYSVSREKKESFPLTVTSAQKNPTAFYLCASSTTGISDTQYFGPGTRLTVL.

The CDR3 protein is CATSRPRLAGINEQFF. CDR3 coding DNA: TGTGCCACCAGCAGACCTAGACTAGCGGGGATCAATGAGCAGTTCTTC. The chain carries TRBV15 and TRBJ2-1; TRBD2 matches at 11 bases. Germline values: CDR1 LNHNV, CDR2 YYDKDF (reference sequence). The V segment lost 2 bases and the J segment 6 bases; nucleotides outside the gene matches: 6. This CDR3 is built from 16 residues.

The chain is built from TRBV2 and TRBJ2-7, with 9 bases matching TRBD1. CDR3 size: 13 residues. Looked up from germline, CDR1 is SNHLY and CDR2 is FYNNEI. With 6 bases clipped from V and 5 bases from J, the junction kept 5 bases outside the gene matches. The CDR3 spells CASRKQGANEQYV. The CDR3 DNA reads as TGTGCCAGCAGGAAACAGGGGGCCAACGAGCAGTACGTC.

The chain has TRBV18 and TRBJ2-5; 8 bases are a match to TRBD1. Germline-derived CDR1 and CDR2 are KGHSH and LQKENI. This CDR3 spans 14 amino acids. J lost 5 bases, V lost 2 bases, and 4 bases had no gene match. The CDR3 region has the DNA TGTGCCAGCTCACCAAGGACAGGGAGGGAGACCCAGTACTTC. Translated: CASSPRTGRETQYF.

This rearrangement joins TRBV11-2 to TRBJ1-1; D possibly corresponds to TRBD1 (6 bases). The V end was cut by 1 base, the J end by 8 bases, with 11 bases between. Germline CDR1 reads SGHAT; CDR2 reads FQNNGV. CDR3 size: 13 residues. CDR3 nucleotides: TGTGCCAGCAGCTTAGGACAGGACCTCGAAGCTTTCTTT. It is translated as CASSLGQDLEAFF.

The chain joins TRBV5-1 to TRBJ1-2, with D perhaps matching TRBD1 (5 bases). CDR1 is SGHRS, CDR2 YFSETQ, per germline. Trimming pared 1 base from V and 5 bases from J, leaving 15 bases between. The CDR3 is 15 residues long. The CDR3 sequence: CASSLTGTGVYGYTF. CDR3 DNA sequence: TGCGCCAGCAGCTTGACGGGGACGGGGGTTTATGGCTACACCTTC.

This clone has a handful of counts. The V gene is TRBV30, the J gene TRBJ1-6; D gene uncertain. Trimming took 3 bases from V and 7 from J, leaving 10 bases between them. The CDR3 runs 13 residues. From germline, CDR1 is GTSNPN and CDR2 SVGIG (reference sequence). The CDR3 DNA follows: TGTGCCTGGAGCGGCGGCGGGAATTCACCCCTCCACTTT. Protein sequence: CAWSGGGNSPLHF.

This clone was counted between two and nine times. The chain has TRBV7-2 and TRBJ1-5; TRBD1 aligns across 10 bases. Germline assignment: CDR1 SGHTA and CDR2 FQGNSA. The length of the CDR3 is 17 residues. V was pared by 0 bases and J by 2 bases, with 4 bases of the junction left unmatched. CDR3 sequence (DNA): TGTGCCAGCAGCTTAGCCCGGGACAGGGGTGGCAATCAGCCCCAGCATTTT. This gives the protein CASSLARDRGGNQPQHF.

The CDR3 is CASSPRRQGMDYGYTF. Here the CDR3 DNA reads TGTGCCAGCAGCCCCCGAAGACAGGGGATGGACTATGGCTACACCTTC. This sequence joins TRBV6-6 and TRBJ1-2, with TRBD1 matching 8 bases. CDR3 length equals 16 residues. V shed 6 bases and J 3 bases; nucleotides not matched to a gene: 12. Germline lookup yields CDR1 MNHNY and CDR2 SVGAGI (reference sequence).

This rearrangement joins TRBV10-3 to TRBJ1-2; TRBD1 might be the D (5 bases). V dropped 2 bases and J dropped 7 bases, with 17 bases sitting between them. The CDR3 length is 15 residues. CDR1 ENHRY and CDR2 SYGVKD come from the germline V gene. The DNA of the CDR3 is TGTGCCATCAGTGAGAGTCAGGGACTTTGGGGTGGCTACACCTTC. This translates into CAISESQGLWGGYTF.

The V call is TRBV6-4, the J call TRBJ1-5, with D uncertain. The V and J ends lost 3 bases and 7 bases respectively, with 10 bases between them. From germline, CDR1 is MRHNA and CDR2 SNTAGT. This CDR3 comprises 13 residues. The chain's CDR3 is CASSEEARQPQHF. The CDR3 nucleotides read TGTGCCAGCAGTGAGGAGGCGCGGCAGCCCCAGCATTTT.

V gene TRBV7-2 combines with J gene TRBJ2-7; the D gene is possibly TRBD2 (6 bases). The CDR3 totals 14 residues. Germline values: CDR1 SGHTA, CDR2 FQGNSA. Trimming took 5 bases from V and 1 from J, leaving 12 bases between them. CDR3 amino acids: CASSGDLYSYEQYF. As DNA, the CDR3 is TGTGCCAGCAGCGGGGACTTATATTCCTACGAGCAGTACTTC. Full variable domain (outside the CDR3, taken from reference TRBV7-2 and TRBJ2-7): GAGVSQSPSNKVTEKGKDVELRCDPISGHTALYWYRQSLGQGLEFLIYFQGNSAPDKSGLPSDRFSAERTGGSVSTLTIQRTQQEDSAVYLCASSGDLYSYEQYFGPGTRLTVT.

V usage is TRBV6-5 and J usage is TRBJ2-3; the D is unclear. The CDR3 has 13 residues. Looked up from germline, CDR1 is MNHEY and CDR2 is SVGAGI. V was pared by 7 bases and J by 2 bases, with 10 bases between. The CDR3, as DNA: TGTGCCAGCATAACGGTAGTCACAGATACGCAGTATTTT. Translating it yields CASITVVTDTQYF.

This clone was detected once. The chain links TRBV7-2 to TRBJ1-6; the match to TRBD1 covers 7 bases. The CDR3 is 14 residues long. Trimming took 3 bases from V and 10 from J; bases not matched to a gene: 6. Germline V gene lookup returns CDR1 SGHTA and CDR2 FQGNSA. CDR3 in amino acids: CASSLEGQLSPLHF. The CDR3 nucleotides are TGTGCCAGCAGCTTGGAGGGACAGTTATCACCCCTCCACTTT.

The chain couples TRBV12-3 or TRBV12-4 to TRBJ1-5; the D is unclear. The V gene lost 3 bases and the J gene lost 5 bases, with 8 bases spanning the gap. The CDR3 contains 13 residues. DNA of the CDR3: TGTGCCAGCAGTTTTCTTGGGCATCAGCCCCAGCATTTT. Its protein is CASSFLGHQPQHF.

The genes are TRBV2 and TRBJ1-6; 9 nucleotides line up with TRBD1. V shed 4 bases, J shed 5 bases, and the junction held 6 bases outside the gene matches. CDR1 and CDR2 from the germline V gene are SNHLY and FYNNEI. The CDR3 length is 16 residues. The CDR3 reads CASSVGTGTDNSPLHF. Here the CDR3 DNA reads TGTGCCAGCAGTGTTGGGACAGGGACTGATAATTCACCCCTCCACTTT.

The rearrangement joins TRBV4-3 to TRBJ1-2, with TRBD1 as a possible D gene (5 bases). Trimming stripped 0 bases from V and 8 bases from J, with 13 bases between. This CDR3 region has 14 residues. The V gene's germline CDR1 is LGHNA and CDR2 YSLEER. In DNA, the CDR3 is TGCGCCAGCAGCCAAGATGCGGGGCGGGGGGGCTACACCTTC. It encodes CASSQDAGRGGYTF.

A single count supports this clone. The chain couples TRBV7-8 to TRBJ2-6; the match to TRBD2 covers 7 bases. Germline-derived CDR1 and CDR2 are SGHVS and FQNEAQ. There are 13 residues in the CDR3. The CDR3 DNA is TGTGCGGGGGGGATCTCTGGGGCCAACGTCCTGACTTTC. Translation gives CAGGISGANVLTF. The entire variable domain, with the rest obtained from reference TRBV7-8 and TRBJ2-6, is as follows: GAGVSQSPRYKVAKRGQDVALRCDPISGHVSLFWYQQALGQGPEFLTYFQNEAQLDKSGLPSDRFFAERPEGSVSTLKIQRTQQEDSAVYLCAGGISGANVLTFGAGSRLTVL.

The chain is built from TRBV2 and TRBJ1-1; D remains unclear. The CDR3 sequence is 14 residues long. Between the trimmed V and J ends, which lost 8 bases and 3 bases, there was a span of 16 bases. The germline CDR1 and CDR2 sequences are SNHLY and FYNNEI. The CDR3 sequence: CASGDLVSHTEAFF. In nucleotides, the CDR3 is TGTGCCAGCGGAGACCTCGTGTCACACACTGAAGCTTTCTTT.

V gene TRBV6-6 combines with J gene TRBJ1-2, with a tentative D call TRBD1 (5 bases). CDR1 is MNHNY, CDR2 SVGAGI, per germline (reference sequence). V was clipped by 6 bases and J by 5 bases, with 16 bases between them. The CDR3 spans 14 residues. The CDR3 DNA reads as TGTGCCAGCAGCCCGGGAGCAGGGCATTATGGCTACACCTTC. This gives the protein CASSPGAGHYGYTF.

Note on this clone: Other DNA sequences in this sample translate to the same CDR3. The CDR3 is CASSLGRNTEAFF. The CDR3 DNA follows: TGTGCCAGCAGCTTAGGCAGGAACACTGAAGCTTTCTTT. The gene calls are TRBV7-2 and TRBJ1-1; D is undetermined. This CDR3 region has 13 residues. Germline-derived CDR1 and CDR2 are SGHTA and FQGNSA. The V end was cut by 1 base, the J end by 1 base, with 4 bases between.